This T cell receptor (beta chain) stems from a study of cytomegalovirus exposure and HLA in healthy donors. Study-level findings and limits: For most TCR beta V segments, an earlier analysis put the productive rate at about 90% or about 30% of the time. In a later analysis, across HLA loci, associated TCR counts were highest for DRB1, lowest for HLA-C. Sequence variants that were highly shared formed a cluster that was likely a sequencing artifact. Another analysis was done later, and it associated 16,951 TCR beta sequences with HLA alleles at 0.05 false discovery rate.

A word on this clone: As yet, its antigen is unknown.

Amplification used 60 Vbeta primers and 13 Jbeta primers. Assay: immunoSEQ multiplex PCR; the TCRdb copy retains only in-frame clones and omits some. This sample contains 65,000 to 95,000 clones. CDR1 and CDR2 from the germline V gene are MNHEY and SVGAGI. The V end was cut by 6 bases, the J end by 0 bases, with 6 bases between. The CDR3 length is 13 residues. The sequenced sample consisted of PBMCs. The sequence came from a man aged 25-45 years in good health and CMV-seronegative. The chain uses TRBV6-5 and TRBJ2-1; unclear D gene. The CDR3 nucleotides read TGTGCCAGCAGACAGAGCTCCTACAATGAGCAGTTCTTC. The encoded protein is CASRQSSYNEQFF.